These 13 T cell receptor beta chains came from one sample sequenced in a study of PD-1 blockade in classical Hodgkin lymphoma. Regarding time point: cycle 4 day 1 (C4D1), after less than seven weeks of nivolumab. Autologous stem cell transplantation was followed by relapse in every patient, and brentuximab vedotin exposure varied. Clones were sequenced by immunoSEQ multiplex PCR, and TCRdb holds only the in-frame ones, with some missing. The sample consists of 90,000 to 100,000 clones, around 80% of them appearing once. Sequencing used peripheral blood mononuclear cells (PBMCs), obtained before the fourth cycle of nivolumab. The receptor source for this set is a human donor with classical Hodgkin lymphoma.

The chain is built from TRBV28 and TRBJ2-7; no reliable D call. With 5 bases removed from V and 5 bases from J, the gap between germline ends came to 10 bases. The CDR3 is made up of 12 amino acids. The germline V gene encodes CDR1 MDHEN and CDR2 SYDVKM. CDR3 in amino acids: CASSRRLDEQYF. CDR3 nucleotide sequence: TGTGCCAGCAGTCGACGGCTAGACGAGCAGTACTTC. The whole variable domain, remainder taken from reference TRBV28 and TRBJ2-7, is DVKVTQSSRYLVKRTGEKVFLECVQDMDHENMFWYRQDPGLGLRLIYFSYDVKMKEKGDIPEGYSVSREKKERFSLILESASTNQTSMYLCASSRRLDEQYFGPGTRLTVT.

V is TRBV7-9 and J is TRBJ2-1, with D perhaps assigned TRBD1 or TRBD2 (5 bases each). The CDR3 loop spans 14 amino acids. With 1 base removed from V and 8 bases from J, the gap between germline ends came to 12 bases. Germline values: CDR1 SEHNR, CDR2 FQNEAQ (reference sequence). The CDR3 loop reads CASSLEFGDDEQFF. In DNA, the CDR3 is TGTGCCAGCAGCTTAGAATTCGGGGACGATGAGCAGTTCTTC.

There are a few counts of this clone. The gene calls are TRBV6-5 and TRBJ2-7, with D possibly being TRBD1 (5 bases). The V end lost 6 bases, the J end lost 2 bases, and 14 bases lay between the germline ends. Germline V CDR1 and CDR2: MNHEY, SVGAGI. This CDR3 has 14 amino acids. Here the CDR3 reads CASRGLVATYEQYF. The DNA for the CDR3 is TGTGCCAGCAGGGGGCTGGTCGCTACCTACGAGCAGTACTTC.

In its sample, this clone was seen a few times. The gene calls are TRBV7-8 and TRBJ1-2; D is undetermined. Germline V lookup: CDR1 SGHVS, CDR2 FQNEAQ. The CDR3 runs to 14 residues. V lost 4 bases, J lost 5 bases, and 14 bases lay in between. CDR3 protein: CASSSGPGVYGYTF. Written as DNA, the CDR3 is TGTGCCAGCAGCTCAGGTCCGGGAGTTTATGGCTACACCTTC.

The chain combines TRBV7-2 with TRBJ2-3; 10 bases line up with TRBD2. J was trimmed by 1 base and V by 5 bases; bases with no gene match: 3. The germline CDR1 and CDR2 sequences are SGHTA and FQGNSA. CDR3 length: 15 residues. The CDR3 protein is CASSPLAGGTDTQYF. DNA for the CDR3: TGTGCCAGCAGCCCCCTAGCGGGGGGCACAGATACGCAGTATTTT.

The V gene is TRBV5-6, the J gene TRBJ1-4; D is unresolved. This CDR3 is built from 14 residues. V dropped 1 base and J dropped 0 bases, with 4 bases sitting between them. Germline V gene data show CDR1 as SGHDT and CDR2 as YYEEEE. The CDR3 DNA reads TGTGCCAGCAGCTTGACGACAACTAATGAAAAACTGTTTTTT. It specifies CASSLTTTNEKLFF.

In this sample, this clone turned up once. This sequence joins TRBV19 and TRBJ1-6; TRBD1 is a possible D gene (5 bases). The germline gives CDR1 LNHDA, CDR2 SQIVND (reference sequence). Between the trimmed V and J ends, which lost 4 bases and 10 bases, there was a span of 11 bases. This CDR3 region has 13 residues. CDR3: CASSNYEGSPLHF. CDR3 DNA: TGTGCCAGTAGTAACTACGAGGGGTCACCCCTCCACTTT. Complete variable domain (other parts from reference TRBV19 and TRBJ1-6): DGGITQSPKYLFRKEGQNVTLSCEQNLNHDAMYWYRQDPGQGLRLIYYSQIVNDFQKGDIAEGYSVSREKKESFPLTVTSAQKNPTAFYLCASSNYEGSPLHFGNGTRLTVT.

V usage is TRBV9 and J usage is TRBJ2-5; no clear D gene. Germline V CDR1 and CDR2: SGDLS, YYNGEE. The germline V and J ends were trimmed by 5 bases and 0 bases, with 11 bases remaining between them. The CDR3 is made up of 14 amino acids. Here the CDR3 reads CASSDTVNQETQYF. CDR3 nucleotide sequence: TGTGCCAGCAGTGATACAGTGAACCAAGAGACCCAGTACTTC.

The genes are TRBV28 and TRBJ2-2, with D unclear. The CDR3 loop spans 15 amino acids. Germline CDR1 reads MDHEN; CDR2 reads SYDVKM. Trimming took 1 base from V and 4 from J, leaving 10 bases between them. The CDR3 DNA reads as TGTGCCAGCAGTTTATCCTTAGGCGGCACCGGGGAGCTGTTTTTT. This encodes CASSLSLGGTGELFF.

The chain couples TRBV2 to TRBJ2-1; D unresolved. V lost 3 bases to trimming and J lost 5 bases, with 5 bases between them. The CDR3 is 12 amino acids. From germline, CDR1 is SNHLY and CDR2 FYNNEI. The CDR3 loop reads CASSEEHNEQFF. In DNA form, the CDR3 reads TGTGCCAGCAGTGAGGAGCACAATGAGCAGTTCTTC.

CDR3 in amino acids: CASSRTGVGETQYF. CDR3 nucleotide sequence: TGTGCCAGCTCACGGACAGGGGTGGGAGAGACCCAGTACTTC. This chain links TRBV18 with TRBJ2-5; 9 bases align to TRBD1. Trimming at V came to 4 bases and at J to 4 bases, leaving 4 bases not matched to a gene. This CDR3 contains 14 residues. Germline CDR1 KGHSH, CDR2 LQKENI.

This clone was counted between two and nine times. The CDR3 here is CASSFGGNNEQFF. The CDR3 bases are TGCGCCAGCAGCTTTGGTGGGAACAATGAGCAGTTCTTC. This chain links TRBV5-1 with TRBJ2-1, with D uncertain. From germline, CDR1 is SGHRS and CDR2 YFSETQ. This CDR3 is built from 13 residues. The V end lost 2 bases, the J end lost 5 bases, and 8 bases lay between the germline ends.

This clone was counted a few times. CDR3 residues: CASSQKGTGVELETQYF. The CDR3 bases are TGTGCCAGCAGCCAAAAAGGGACAGGGGTCGAATTAGAGACCCAGTACTTC. The chain carries TRBV5-4 and TRBJ2-5; 10 bases agree with TRBD1. In germline, CDR1 is SGHNT, CDR2 YYREEE (reference sequence). V shed 4 bases, J shed 4 bases, and the junction held 13 bases outside the gene matches. The CDR3 contains 17 residues. The entire variable domain, with the rest obtained from reference TRBV5-4 and TRBJ2-5, is as follows: ETGVTQSPTHLIKTRGQQVTLRCSSQSGHNTVSWYQQALGQGPQFIFQYYREEENGRGNFPPRFSGLQFPNYSSELNVNALELDDSALYLCASSQKGTGVELETQYFGPGTRLLVL.